Sequencing of this T cell receptor beta chain was carried out in a study of shared clonotypes between healthy human individuals. Naive-designated CD8 cells lacked CD45RO, were positively enriched for CCR7, and omitted terminally differentiated effector memory CD45RA+ cells. The table came from immunoSEQ multiplex PCR; TCRdb's copy has only in-frame clones and leaves some out. The data show about 700,000 clones, with 92% seen just once and roughly 22% held by the top ten. The CDR3 is made up of 17 amino acids. Germline V CDR1 and CDR2: SNHLY, FYNNEI. V was shortened by 6 bases and J by 0 bases, with 17 bases between the two germline ends.

Material: naive CD8+ T cells sorted from blood. This sequence was found in a man younger than 40 in good health. The genes are TRBV2 and TRBJ2-2; D gene ambiguous. CDR3 region: CASSHLKDGPNTGELFF. Here the CDR3 DNA reads TGTGCCAGCAGCCACTTAAAGGACGGTCCGAACACCGGGGAGCTGTTTTTT. Filled out from reference TRBV2 and TRBJ2-2, the complete variable domain reads EPEVTQTPSHQVTQMGQEVILRCVPISNHLYFYWYRQILGQKVEFLVSFYNNEISEKSEIFDDQFSVERPDGSNFTLKIRSTKLEDSAMYFCASSHLKDGPNTGELFFGEGSRLTVL.